This entry concerns a single T cell receptor beta chain. Its antigen is currently unknown. The table came from immunoSEQ multiplex PCR; TCRdb's copy has only in-frame clones and leaves some out. The data show 37,000 or so clones, with about 85% seen just once and 2.4% held by the top ten. CDR1 and CDR2 from the germline V gene are SGHRS and YFSETQ. The length of the CDR3 is 15 residues. J was trimmed by 5 bases and V by 4 bases; bases with no gene match: 7. This entry comes from a study of OX40 agonist ivuxolimab in advanced cancers. The overall study: Patients were dosed intravenously with ivuxolimab at 0.01 to 10 mg/kg every 2 weeks.

Study results and caveats: Some patients without response likewise showed low normalized clonal expansion.

Sample: CD4+ or CD8+ T cells sorted from blood, taken in a trial of the OX40 agonist ivuxolimab. This receptor was identified in an adult with an advanced solid tumor such as melanoma, head and neck, liver or kidney cancer. This chain links TRBV5-1 with TRBJ2-7, with 12 bases fitting TRBD2. The CDR3 sequence: CASSLTSGGLHEQYF. The DNA for the CDR3 is TGCGCCAGCAGCCTGACTAGCGGGGGTCTTCACGAGCAGTACTTC.